Described below is a single T cell receptor beta chain sequence and its context. Time point indicated: baseline, week 1 (first vaccination visit). Treatment denoted: pre-vaccination baseline after standard-of-care therapy. The source of the sample is a study of a mutant IDH1 vaccine in newly diagnosed glioma. Study-wide background: Patients got radiotherapy, temozolomide, or both beforehand, and most got both.

CDR1 and CDR2 (germline): GTSNPN, SVGIG (reference sequence). Trimming pared 2 bases from V and 9 bases from J, leaving 14 bases between. The CDR3 extends over 14 amino acids. Sequencing used immunoSEQ multiplex PCR; TCRdb keeps in-frame clones, though not all of them. The sample holds 85,000 to 100,000 clones, roughly 77% seen once. This TCR was sampled from a man aged 35-49 years with glioma. This sequence joins TRBV30 and TRBJ1-6; TRBD1 is a possible D gene (5 bases). The source was PBMCs, collected from a glioma patient treated with radiotherapy, temozolomide or both. CDR3 sequence reads: CAWSQGDPGSPLHF. The CDR3 DNA is TGTGCCTGGAGTCAGGGTGATCCCGGTTCACCCCTCCACTTT.